This paragraph reports one TCR beta chain. In its sample, this clonotype was seen once. Its recognized antigen is unknown. No base quality information exists; no much larger clone differs at one position. One read yields weak evidence. All diabetic patients met standard classification criteria for type 1 or type 2 diabetes, with glucose and C-peptide assessed by WHO-recommended methods. Donors with other autoimmune diseases or infections within the previous four weeks were excluded from participation. From each participant, roughly 10 milliliters of peripheral blood were collected. LymphoPrep density separation was used to isolate PBMCs. V and J are truncated by 0 bases and 3 bases respectively, leaving an intervening sequence of 6 bases. The CDR3 runs 13 amino acids, cysteine and phenylalanine included. Only CDR3 DNA remains: 39 bases, in frame from the first base. Per the germline V gene (reference sequence), MNHEY is the CDR1 and SMNVEV is the CDR2.

Sequencing relied on an Illumina MiSeq. For TCRbeta CDR3 amplification, the template was genomic DNA taken from the sorted T cell subsets. The TCRbeta CDR3 region was amplified by multiplex PCR with 30 forward and 13 reverse primers. AMPure XP beads were used to purify the PCR products, after which a second 25-cycle PCR added indices and adaptors. Before sequencing, the QIAquick Gel Extraction Kit was used to gel-purify the libraries. As for the authors' bioinformatics: FLASH was used to merge paired-end reads, and IgBLAST was used to align the merged reads to IMGT V, D and J germline references. Reads with below 70% alignment identity to germline references were discarded, and some 12 million reads were retained study-wide. CDR3 boundaries, reading frame and productivity were assigned according to IMGT definitions. Highly-expanded clones were defined as clones making up 1% or more of reads, and normalized Shannon entropy was used to measure diversity. Unpaired two-tailed t-tests were used to test for differences in Shannon entropy between groups. TCRdb trimmed the raw reads at Q25, called clones with MiXCR and kept productive beta chains. Entries are consolidated by CDR3 protein sequence, retaining the most common genes and DNA. The V and J calls and clone size are TCRdb's, not the authors'. In all, the sample holds about 290,000 distinct CDR3 sequences, and approximately 50% of those were seen once. Of the sample, roughly an eighth is held by the ten largest clones.

The entry originates in a study of type 1 and type 2 diabetes patients listed by TCRdb under 2016. With regard to the full study: Recruited in China, the cohort was made up of nine type 1 diabetes patients, four type 2 diabetes patients and roughly 6 nondiabetic controls. Type 2 diabetes patients were included as a disease comparison group for the type 1 diabetes patients. A total of approximately 20,000,000 paired-end reads were generated across the whole study. V gene usage was similar between roughly 22-cycle and roughly 25-cycle amplification, suggesting similar primer efficiencies and random PCR bias. In the study, high-throughput sequencing was used to profile TCRbeta repertoires so that type 1 diabetes, type 2 diabetes and nondiabetic individuals could be compared. TCRbeta libraries were sequenced paired-end on Illumina HiSeq 2000 or MiSeq instruments. Across the study, CD4+ and CD8+ T cells were positively selected from PBMCs using CD4 or CD8 MicroBeads on MACS columns.

Overall study outcomes, separate from this receptor: Highly correlated V and J gene usage patterns were observed for type 2 diabetes and control samples, with an average of around 0.97 between samples. In both CD4+ and CD8+ T cells, type 2 diabetes repertoires were highly diverse and significantly more diverse than type 1 diabetes repertoires. Type 2 diabetes patients had few highly-expanded CD4+ clones (median one), and those clones made up a median about 4% of reads. Because only a limited number of T2D and control samples were sequenced, some T1D-only HECs might also be present in more T2D or control samples. The study groups were not matched for age and gender, which could possibly have biased interpretation.

This receptor was obtained from a young man with type 2 diabetes. Rearrangement joined TRBV27 to TRBJ2-7; no D gene call is confident. The sample comprised peripheral blood mononuclear cells (PBMCs). The CDR3 protein sequence reads: CASSLSQFYEQYF. The nucleotides read TGTGCCAGCAGTTTATCACAGTTCTACGAGCAGTACTTC.